These 18 T cell receptor beta chains originate from one sample sequenced in a study of T cell responses to AZD1222 COVID-19 vaccine. Sequencing used immunoSEQ multiplex PCR; TCRdb keeps in-frame clones, though not all of them. This sample has over 95,000 clones, with more than 75% found just once. The sequences come from peripheral blood, collected on day 0 of AZD1222 vaccination. These receptors originate from an adult in good health.

The genes are TRBV19 and TRBJ1-2; 7 nucleotides match TRBD1. The CDR3 is made up of 15 amino acids. After removal of 6 bases from V and 3 bases from J, the junction contained 10 bases not matched to a gene. Germline CDR1 reads LNHDA; CDR2 reads SQIVND (reference sequence). CDR3 in DNA: TGTGCCAGTAGCAGATCGGGCGGGACAGACTATGGCTACACCTTC. Residues: CASSRSGGTDYGYTF.

The chain joins TRBV3-1 (or the pseudogene TRBV3-2) to TRBJ2-5, with 7 bases matching TRBD1. The germline V gene encodes CDR1 LGHDT and CDR2 YNNKEL (reference sequence). This CDR3 comprises 18 residues. The V segment lost 0 bases and the J segment 5 bases; nucleotides outside the gene matches: 15. The CDR3, as DNA: TGTGCCAGCAGCCAAGATAGTTGGGCAGGGGGATACAGGGAGACCCAGTACTTC. This translates into CASSQDSWAGGYRETQYF.

This rearrangement joins TRBV24-1 to TRBJ2-1; TRBD1 aligns across 8 bases. This CDR3 comprises 14 residues. V lost 7 bases and J lost 5; bases outside the gene matches: 6. The germline gives CDR1 KGHDR, CDR2 SFDVKD. CDR3 coding DNA: TGTGCCACCAGAAGACAGGGGTTGGACAATGAGCAGTTCTTC. This gives the protein CATRRQGLDNEQFF.

The V and J genes are TRBV5-1 and TRBJ2-2; tentatively, D is TRBD1 or TRBD2 (6 bases each). Trimming stripped 5 bases from V and 5 bases from J, with 13 bases between. The CDR3 has 14 amino acids. Germline V gives CDR1 SGHRS, CDR2 YFSETQ. CDR3 DNA: TGCGCCAGCAGGTCGGGGGCTGGTACCGGGGAGCTGTTTTTT. Residues: CASRSGAGTGELFF.

The chain couples TRBV28 to TRBJ2-3, with 7 bases that match TRBD2. J lost 1 base, V lost 5 bases, and 6 bases had no gene match. The CDR3 runs 15 residues. Germline V CDR1 and CDR2: MDHEN, SYDVKM. DNA for the CDR3: TGTGCCAGCAGTCCATGGGGAGGGCGCACAGATACGCAGTATTTT. It specifies CASSPWGGRTDTQYF.

The chain couples TRBV7-6 to TRBJ2-2, with a possible D match to TRBD1 (6 bases). Germline assignment: CDR1 SGHVS and CDR2 FNYEAQ. The V gene lost 7 bases and the J gene lost 8 bases, with 11 bases spanning the gap. This CDR3 has 12 amino acids. The chain's CDR3 is CASMDSPGELFF. CDR3 coding DNA: TGTGCCAGCATGGACAGCCCAGGGGAGCTGTTTTTT.

This CDR3 reads CASFGLVGVNEQFF. DNA of the CDR3: TGTGCCAGCTTCGGACTAGTTGGAGTGAATGAGCAGTTCTTC. The chain links TRBV7-9 to TRBJ2-1; 7 bases match TRBD2. Germline values: CDR1 SEHNR, CDR2 FQNEAQ (reference sequence). Trimming took 8 bases from V and 7 from J; bases not matched to a gene: 11. The CDR3 contains 14 residues.

CDR3 residues: CASSSPSYNEQFF. DNA for the CDR3: TGTGCCAGCAGTTCCCCCTCCTACAATGAGCAGTTCTTC. The chain has TRBV7-2 and TRBJ2-1; D gene ambiguous. This CDR3 has 13 amino acids. CDR1 and CDR2 from the germline V gene are SGHTA and FQGNSA. V was shortened by 6 bases and J by 0 bases, with 6 bases between the two germline ends.

The table lists this clone with a count of one. J is TRBJ2-7 and V is TRBV7-2, with 14 positions matching TRBD2. V shed 5 bases, J shed 6 bases, and the junction held 6 bases outside the gene matches. The germline CDR1 and CDR2 sequences are SGHTA and FQGNSA. The CDR3 is 15 amino acids. CDR3 region: CASSGGLAGVSEQYF. CDR3 nucleotides: TGTGCCAGCAGCGGGGGACTAGCGGGAGTTAGCGAGCAGTACTTC.

The genes are TRBV9 and TRBJ1-5, with D unresolved. Germline CDR1 SGDLS, CDR2 YYNGEE. The CDR3 spans 15 residues. The V and J ends lost 0 bases and 3 bases respectively, with 10 bases between them. CDR3 protein: CASSVEPALNQPQHF. The CDR3 DNA is TGTGCCAGCAGCGTAGAGCCAGCCCTCAATCAGCCCCAGCATTTT.

This clone was seen more than once but under ten times. The chain has TRBV20-1 and TRBJ1-2, with D perhaps TRBD1 (5 bases). V was pared by 3 bases and J by 5 bases, with 10 bases between. In germline, CDR1 is DFQATT, CDR2 SNEGSKA (reference sequence). The CDR3 spans 12 residues. The chain's CDR3 is CSASLTVYGYTF. As DNA, the CDR3 is TGCAGTGCTAGTCTGACAGTTTATGGCTACACCTTC.

This chain connects TRBV19 to TRBJ1-5; D is uncertain. The CDR3 runs 15 residues. CDR1 LNHDA and CDR2 SQIVND come from the germline V gene (reference sequence). V was clipped by 6 bases and J by 3 bases, with 15 bases between them. CDR3 amino acids: CASRGGRNLNQPQHF. The CDR3 DNA reads as TGTGCCAGTAGGGGAGGAAGGAACCTCAATCAGCCCCAGCATTTT.

The table lists this clone with a count of one. This chain connects TRBV4-3 to TRBJ2-6; D may be TRBD1 (7 bases). This CDR3 has 19 residues. Germline V gene lookup returns CDR1 LGHNA and CDR2 YSLEER. Trimming removed 0 bases at V and 4 bases at J, with 19 bases between. CDR3: CASSQDLQGGVSGANVLTF. As DNA, the CDR3 is TGCGCCAGCAGCCAAGATCTGCAGGGGGGAGTGAGCGGGGCCAACGTCCTGACTTTC.

The rearrangement links TRBV4-2 to TRBJ2-1; 12 nucleotides match TRBD2. The junction had 17 bases not matched to a gene; V was cut back by 1 base and J by 13 bases. The CDR3 covers 18 residues. CDR1 is LGHNA and CDR2 is YNFKEQ in the germline V gene. The CDR3 here is CASSQALSNSLAGGEQFF. The CDR3 nucleotides read TGTGCCAGCAGCCAAGCACTTTCAAATTCACTAGCGGGAGGCGAACAGTTCTTC.

The J gene is TRBJ1-3, the V gene TRBV6-5; D call uncertain. CDR1 MNHEY and CDR2 SVGAGI come from the germline V gene. CDR3 length: 14 residues. With 7 bases removed from V and 0 bases from J, the gap between germline ends came to 10 bases. The CDR3 region is CASIIRSSGNTIYF. The CDR3 nucleotides are TGTGCCAGCATTATTCGGAGCTCTGGAAACACCATATATTTT.

The chain uses TRBV12-3 or TRBV12-4 and TRBJ2-3; 7 nucleotides match TRBD1. This CDR3 has 12 amino acids. V lost 6 bases and J lost 4; bases outside the gene matches: 1. This chain's CDR3 is CASRDRSDTQYF. The DNA of the CDR3 is TGTGCCAGCAGGGACAGGTCAGATACGCAGTATTTT.

V is TRBV7-9 and J is TRBJ2-3, with D perhaps TRBD1 or TRBD2 (5 bases each). Germline V lookup: CDR1 SEHNR, CDR2 FQNEAQ (reference sequence). The CDR3 spans 14 residues. Trimming shortened V by 5 bases and J by 0 bases, and 9 bases separated the two germline ends. CDR3 sequence (DNA): TGTGCCAGCAGCCCTCGGGACAGCACAGATACGCAGTATTTT. The encoded protein is CASSPRDSTDTQYF.

The J gene is TRBJ2-7, the V gene TRBV4-3, with TRBD1 matching 7 bases. Germline lookup yields CDR1 LGHNA and CDR2 YSLEER. V was clipped by 0 bases and J by 2 bases; unmatched bases: 1. The CDR3 is made up of 14 amino acids. Written as DNA, the CDR3 is TGCGCCAGCAGCCAAGACAGGGGGACCTACGAGCAGTACTTC. It specifies CASSQDRGTYEQYF.